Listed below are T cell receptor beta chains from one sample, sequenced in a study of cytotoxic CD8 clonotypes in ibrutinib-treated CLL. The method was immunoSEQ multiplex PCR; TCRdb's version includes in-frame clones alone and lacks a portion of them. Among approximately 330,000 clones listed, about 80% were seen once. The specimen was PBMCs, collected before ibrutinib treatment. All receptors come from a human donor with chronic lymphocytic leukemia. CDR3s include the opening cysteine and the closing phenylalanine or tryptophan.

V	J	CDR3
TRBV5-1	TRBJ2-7	CASSLGRARDEQYF
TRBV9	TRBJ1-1	CASSPYLGESNTEAFF
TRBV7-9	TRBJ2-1	CASSGTRNEQFF
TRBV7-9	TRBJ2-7	CASSLVAGSSDEQYF
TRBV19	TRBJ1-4	CASSTVPEKLFF
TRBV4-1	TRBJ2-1	CASSQAASNSPYNEQFF
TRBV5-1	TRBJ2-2	CASSNPTGELFF
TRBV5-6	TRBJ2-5	CASLKLWDSEGVMETQYF
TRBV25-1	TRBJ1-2	CASSGGTAYGYTF
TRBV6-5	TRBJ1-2	CASSYRADNYGYTF
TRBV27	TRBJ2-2	CASSPYTPGLAGTGELFF
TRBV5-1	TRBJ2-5	CASSWGTSQETQYF
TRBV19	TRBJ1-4	CASSEGNEKLFF
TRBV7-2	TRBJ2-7	CASSPRGSPSLYEQYF
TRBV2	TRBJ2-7	CASRGQKRPTYEQYF
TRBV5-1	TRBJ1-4	CASSKDDRSEKLFF
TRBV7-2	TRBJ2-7	CASSRLAGPGEQYF
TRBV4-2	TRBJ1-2	CASSQETGRGYTF
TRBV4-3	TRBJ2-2	CASTRSRGPNTGELFF
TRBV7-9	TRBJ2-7	CASSLTGVNYEQYF
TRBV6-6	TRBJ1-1	CASSFSGPKAFF
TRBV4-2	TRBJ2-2	CASSPQTSGTGELFF
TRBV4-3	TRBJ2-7	CASSQDRTGVYEQYF
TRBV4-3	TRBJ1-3	CASSLNGASAGNTIYF
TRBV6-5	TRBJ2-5	CASSYWAGQGTQYF
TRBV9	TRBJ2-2	CASSRRDTGELFF
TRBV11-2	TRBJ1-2	CASSWGRGTYGYTF
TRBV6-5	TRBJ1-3	CASSYGRDVSGNTIYF
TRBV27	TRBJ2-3	CASSLRDRGSTDTQYF
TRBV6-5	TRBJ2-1	CASSLSGGEQFF
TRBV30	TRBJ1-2	CAWSVIGQRANYGYTF
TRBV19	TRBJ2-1	CASSTIRLGLAGLGNEQFF
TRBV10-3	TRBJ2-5	CAISVPGVETQYF
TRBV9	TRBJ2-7	CASSVGGSGRSYEQYF
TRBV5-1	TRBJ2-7	CASSLIQGSYEQYF
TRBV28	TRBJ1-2	CASSQPRDFNYGYTF
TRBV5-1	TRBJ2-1	CASSPGTSDRRYNEQFF
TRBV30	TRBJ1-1	CAWRERWTVNTEAFF
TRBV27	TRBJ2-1	CASSLGSRLLDEQFF
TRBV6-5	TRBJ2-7	CASSYGTATYEQYF
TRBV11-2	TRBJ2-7	CASSLGSGDMSYEQYF
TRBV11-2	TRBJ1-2	CASSYGGREGANYGYTF
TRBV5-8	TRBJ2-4	CASSLRTGHEDIQYF
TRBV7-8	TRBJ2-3	CASSLRPYTDTQYF
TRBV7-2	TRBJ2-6	CASSFDRAGANVLTF
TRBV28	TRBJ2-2	CASSFSPSENTGELFF
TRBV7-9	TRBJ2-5	CASSLVLAGVGETQYF
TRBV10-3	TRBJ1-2	CAISGKGQAYPYGYTF
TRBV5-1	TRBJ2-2	CASSIQGDGELFF
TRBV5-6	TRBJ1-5	CASSSVNQPQHF
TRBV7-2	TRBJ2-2	CASSGTSGNTGELFF
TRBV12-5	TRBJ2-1	CASGLGLAGLRPYNEQFF
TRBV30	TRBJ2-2	CAWKSLVTSGTENTGELFF
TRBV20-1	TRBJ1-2	CSARPPGYTF
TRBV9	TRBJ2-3	CASSARPGLAGGKSTDTQYF
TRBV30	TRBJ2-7	CAWSVRWDTNYEQYF
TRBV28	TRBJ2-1	CASSLLGGAYEQFF